The rows below give T cell receptor beta chains drawn from one sample of a study of blood T cell repertoires in COVID-19. Clones were read by immunoSEQ multiplex PCR, and TCRdb kept only the in-frame ones, dropping some. This sample has approximately 200,000 clones, with 85% found just once. The sample comprised peripheral blood. Receptors originate from a person aged 65 to 85 with COVID-19, enrolled during active disease. The CDR3 runs from the conserved cysteine through the conserved F or W. D genes are given only for firm matches. The listing skips clone size in some rows; elsewhere it reads once, few, many or a size class.

>TRBJ1-2|NA|NA|TRBV5-6
TGTGCCAGCAGCCCCGGGACTCAACTCTATGGCTACACCTTC
CASSPGTQLYGYTF
>TRBJ1-5|NA|TRBD1|TRBV28
TGTGCCAGCAGAGAGACAGGGGGCAATCAGCCCCAGCATTTT
CASRETGGNQPQHF
>TRBJ2-3|NA|NA|TRBV19
TGTGCCAGTAGTGCCCGACTAAGTGGGACTAGCACAGATACGCAGTATTTT
CASSARLSGTSTDTQYF
>TRBJ1-6|NA|NA|TRBV18
TGTGCCAGCTCAACAGGGTTTGGGTCACCCCTCCACTTT
CASSTGFGSPLHF
>TRBJ1-1|few|NA|TRBV9
TGTGCCAGCAGTGGACAGCCACTTATGAACACTGAAGCTTTCTTT
CASSGQPLMNTEAFF
>TRBJ2-7|NA|NA|TRBV20-1
TGCAGTGCTAGAGCTACCGACGAGCAGTACTTC
CSARATDEQYF
>TRBJ1-1|NA|TRBD1|TRBV28
TGTGCCAGCAGTTCACAGGGGGGGGCCACTGGAACTGAAGCTTTCTTT
CASSSQGGATGTEAFF
>TRBJ2-2|once|NA|TRBV4-3
TGCGCCAGCAGCCAAGAAGGGCAGGGCACCGGGGAGCTGTTTTTT
CASSQEGQGTGELFF
>TRBJ1-2|NA|NA|TRBV13
TGTGCCAGCAGCTTAGGCGGTACGAACTATGGCTACACCTTC
CASSLGGTNYGYTF
>TRBJ1-2|NA|NA|TRBV29-1
TGCAGCGTTGAGGTTTCCAGTTTCCCTGGCTACACCTTC
CSVEVSSFPGYTF
>TRBJ2-3|NA|NA|TRBV2
TGTGCCAGCGTCAGCGGTTACACAGATACGCAGTATTTT
CASVSGYTDTQYF
>TRBJ1-1|NA|TRBD1|TRBV13
TGTGCCAGCAGCATTGTGGGGAGGACAGGAACGAACACTGAAGCTTTCTTT
CASSIVGRTGTNTEAFF
>TRBJ1-5|NA|TRBD1|TRBV7-9
TGTGCCAGCAGCTTAACAGGGGGGAGCAATCAGCCCCAGCATTTT
CASSLTGGSNQPQHF
>TRBJ2-1|NA|TRBD2|TRBV5-5
TGTGCCAGCAGTAGCTGGAATCGAGCGGGGGAGCAGTTCTTC
CASSSWNRAGEQFF
>TRBJ2-7|NA|TRBD1|TRBV27
TGTGCCAGCAGTTTGGGACAGGGCGTAGGCGAGCAGTACTTC
CASSLGQGVGEQYF
>TRBJ1-4|NA|TRBD1|TRBV4-3
TGCGCCAGCAGCCGAGAATGGACAGGCCGTGGTGAAAAACTGTTTTTT
CASSREWTGRGEKLFF
>TRBJ2-3|NA|NA|TRBV18
TGTGCCAGCTCACCAGTAGCAGATACGCAGTATTTT
CASSPVADTQYF
>TRBJ2-2|NA|TRBD2|TRBV5-1
TGCGCCAGCAGCGTGGGACTAGCGGGTGGCACCGGGGAGCTGTTTTTT
CASSVGLAGGTGELFF
>TRBJ1-1|NA|NA|TRBV5-1
TGCGCCAGCAGCTTGATCTCGCCCCTGGCGGACACTGAAGCTTTCTTT
CASSLISPLADTEAFF
>TRBJ2-1|NA|NA|TRBV7-9
TGTGCCAGCAGCTTAGCAGACAGAGGGCAGTTCTTC
CASSLADRGQFF
>TRBJ2-3|NA|TRBD2|TRBV5-1
TGCGCCAGCAGCCCCCGGGGGGGAGCCACAGATACGCAGTATTTT
CASSPRGGATDTQYF
>TRBJ1-5|NA|NA|TRBV27
TGTGCCAGCAGCCGGACATCCTATAGCAATCAGCCCCAGCATTTT
CASSRTSYSNQPQHF
>TRBJ2-7|NA|TRBD1|TRBV9
TGTGCCAGCAGCCCAACCTCTGACAGGGTCGAGCAGTACTTC
CASSPTSDRVEQYF
>TRBJ1-2|once|TRBD1|TRBV5-6
TGTGCCAGCAAAAGGACAGGGGCGGACTATGGCTACACCTTC
CASKRTGADYGYTF